The T cell receptor (beta chain) under discussion was sequenced for a study of blood T cell repertoires in COVID-19. As for the study in general: Samples taken during acute and convalescent COVID-19 were collected in the United States, Italy and Spain. T cells, B-cell-depleted T cells, or PBMCs supplied cDNA or gDNA.

Original handling: Amplifying reference gene primers gave estimates of nucleated cell counts. TCRdb keeps only in-frame clones here, not all; method: immunoSEQ multiplex PCR. D and trimming come from the DNA, and the V and J calls and clone size come from that table. The sample holds 200,000 or so clones, more than 75% seen once. This CDR3 is built from 15 residues. In germline, CDR1 is SGHAT, CDR2 FQNNGV. The V segment lost 5 bases and the J segment 7 bases; nucleotides outside the gene matches: 8. Specimen: peripheral blood. This chain connects TRBV11-2 to TRBJ1-6, with 7 bases lining up with TRBD1. The receptor's source is a man aged 55 to 70 with acute or convalescent COVID-19. The CDR3 DNA reads as TGTGCCAGCAGCAAGGGACAGCGCTTAAATTCACCCCTCCACTTT. This codes for CASSKGQRLNSPLHF.